The subject of this entry is one T cell receptor beta chain. Its antigen is still unknown. This record comes from a study of Ad26.COV2.S vaccination and SARS-CoV-2 variants. In the study overall: Into the muscle, Ad26.COV2.S was dosed once or twice, 56 days apart. The study, taken as a whole, reports: Analyses of TCR breadth and depth may have underestimated total T cell responses.

Generated by immunoSEQ multiplex PCR, the TCRdb table keeps only in-frame clones and is missing some. The sample lists about 680,000 clones; about 90% were seen once. Germline-derived CDR1 and CDR2 are LGHNA and YSLEER. The CDR3 spans 16 residues. V was shortened by 2 bases and J by 5 bases, with 18 bases between the two germline ends. Treatment defined: some 19 received Ad26.COV2.S at low or high dose, single or two shots; roughly 5 received placebo; per-sample allocation not given. Vaccine and placebo recipients were sampled on day 63 after the first injection. A Boston donor was an adult aged 18-55 years.

The J gene is TRBJ1-2, the V gene TRBV4-3; D remains unclear. This sequence originates from a person between 18 and 65 years old who received the Ad26.COV2.S COVID-19 vaccine or a placebo. The input for sequencing was peripheral blood, taken in a trial of Ad26.COV2.S vaccine versus placebo. The CDR3 region has the DNA TGCGCCAGCAGCCAATTCTCTGGGATTGCGGCTTATGGCTACACCTTC. Amino acid sequence: CASSQFSGIAAYGYTF.